The entry below gives a single T cell receptor beta chain sequence along with its context. The sample comes from a study of cytomegalovirus exposure and HLA in healthy donors. V lost 6 bases and J lost 4; bases outside the gene matches: 7. This CDR3 is 14 amino acids long. The germline V gene has CDR1 MDHEN and CDR2 SYDVKM. The PCR employed 60 Vbeta primers together with 13 Jbeta primers. Per the original methods: The authors later counted about 80 million unique TCR beta chains, 9.5 million to 11 million of them shared. Method: immunoSEQ multiplex PCR; TCRdb's copy keeps in-frame clones and lacks some. V, J and clone size derive from that table, while D and trimming were established from the DNA sequence. There are approximately 150,000 clones in the sample; around 83% occur only once, and 2.5% lies in the top ten.

The sequence was obtained from a man aged 25 to 45 in good health and CMV-seropositive. The sample comprised PBMCs. The chain uses TRBV28 and TRBJ1-2, with 8 bases that match TRBD1. CDR3: CASSPATGGYGYTF. The CDR3 DNA follows: TGTGCCAGCAGCCCCGCCACAGGGGGCTATGGCTACACCTTC.